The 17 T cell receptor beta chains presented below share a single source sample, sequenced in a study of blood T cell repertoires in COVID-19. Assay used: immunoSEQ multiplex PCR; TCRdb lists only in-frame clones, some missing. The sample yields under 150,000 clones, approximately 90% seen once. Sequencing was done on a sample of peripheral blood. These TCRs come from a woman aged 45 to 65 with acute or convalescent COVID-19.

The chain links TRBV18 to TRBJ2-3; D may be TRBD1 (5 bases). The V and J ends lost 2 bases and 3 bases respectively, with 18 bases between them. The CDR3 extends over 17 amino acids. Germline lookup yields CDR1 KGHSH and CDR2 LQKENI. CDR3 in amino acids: CASSPEPIPTATDTQYF. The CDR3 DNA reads TGTGCCAGCTCACCAGAACCCATACCGACAGCTACAGATACGCAGTATTTT.

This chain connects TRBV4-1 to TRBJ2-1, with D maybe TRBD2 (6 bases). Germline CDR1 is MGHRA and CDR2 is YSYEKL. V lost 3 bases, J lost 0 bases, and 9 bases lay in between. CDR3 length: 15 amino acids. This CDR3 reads CASSHGTFSYNEQFF. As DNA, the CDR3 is TGCGCCAGCAGCCACGGGACTTTCTCCTACAATGAGCAGTTCTTC.

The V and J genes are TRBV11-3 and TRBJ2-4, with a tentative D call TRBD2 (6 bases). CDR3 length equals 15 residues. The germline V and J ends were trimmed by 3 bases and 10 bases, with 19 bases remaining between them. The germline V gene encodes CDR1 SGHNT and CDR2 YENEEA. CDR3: CASSLGGWEKEIQYF. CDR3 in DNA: TGTGCCAGCAGCTTGGGGGGATGGGAAAAAGAGATTCAGTACTTC.

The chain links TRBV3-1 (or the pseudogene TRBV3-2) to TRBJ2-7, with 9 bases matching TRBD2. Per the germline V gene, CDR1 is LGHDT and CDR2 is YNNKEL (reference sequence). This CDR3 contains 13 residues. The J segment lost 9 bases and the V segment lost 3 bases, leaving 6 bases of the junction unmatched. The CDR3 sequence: CASSQASGTGQYF. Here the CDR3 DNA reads TGTGCCAGCAGCCAGGCTAGCGGGACTGGGCAGTACTTC.

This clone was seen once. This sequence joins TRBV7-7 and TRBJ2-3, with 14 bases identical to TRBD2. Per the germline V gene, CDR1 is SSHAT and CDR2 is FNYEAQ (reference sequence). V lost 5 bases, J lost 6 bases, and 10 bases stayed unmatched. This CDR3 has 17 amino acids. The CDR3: CASSLPGLAGAGDTQYF. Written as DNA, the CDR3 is TGTGCCAGCAGCCTCCCGGGACTAGCGGGGGCTGGGGATACGCAGTATTTT. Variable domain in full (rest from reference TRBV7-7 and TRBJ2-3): GAGVSQSPRYKVTKRGQDVTLRCDPISSHATLYWYQQALGQGPEFLTYFNYEAQPDKSGLPSDRFSAERPEGSISTLTIQRTEQRDSAMYRCASSLPGLAGAGDTQYFGPGTRLTVL.

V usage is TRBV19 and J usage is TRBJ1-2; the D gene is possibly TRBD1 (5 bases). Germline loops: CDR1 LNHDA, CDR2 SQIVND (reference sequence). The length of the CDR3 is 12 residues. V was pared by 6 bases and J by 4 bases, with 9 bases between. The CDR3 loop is CASRKGLYGYTF. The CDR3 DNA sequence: TGTGCCAGTAGGAAGGGGCTCTATGGCTACACCTTC.

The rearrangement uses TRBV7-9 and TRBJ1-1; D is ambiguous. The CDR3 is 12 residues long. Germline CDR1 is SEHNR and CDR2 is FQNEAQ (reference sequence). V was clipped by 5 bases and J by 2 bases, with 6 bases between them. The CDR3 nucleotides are TGTGCCAGCAGCCTATCAAACACTGAAGCTTTCTTT. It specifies CASSLSNTEAFF.

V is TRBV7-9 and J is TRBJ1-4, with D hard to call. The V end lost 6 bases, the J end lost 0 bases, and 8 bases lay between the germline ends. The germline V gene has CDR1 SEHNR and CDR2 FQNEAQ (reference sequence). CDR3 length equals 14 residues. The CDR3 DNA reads TGTGCCAGCAGAAAGAGTGCAACTAATGAAAAACTGTTTTTT. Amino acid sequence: CASRKSATNEKLFF.

The CDR3 nucleotides read TGTGCCTGGGGTTCCGGGTTCCCGGGGAATTCACCCCTCCACTTT. Protein product: CAWGSGFPGNSPLHF. V is TRBV30 and J is TRBJ1-6, with D unclear. CDR1 and CDR2 (germline): GTSNPN, SVGIG (reference sequence). The length of the CDR3 is 15 residues. The V end was cut by 5 bases, the J end by 7 bases, with 18 bases between.

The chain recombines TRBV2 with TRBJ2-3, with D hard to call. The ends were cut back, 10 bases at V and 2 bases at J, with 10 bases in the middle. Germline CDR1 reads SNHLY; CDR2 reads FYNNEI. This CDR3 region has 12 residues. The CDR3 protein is CATRVNTDTQYF. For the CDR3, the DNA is TGTGCCACCCGGGTAAACACAGATACGCAGTATTTT.

This CDR3 is CASSVRVSRDSRGPGLAYEQYF. CDR3 in DNA: TGTGCCAGCAGCGTACGCGTATCCCGGGACTCCAGGGGTCCGGGACTAGCATACGAGCAGTACTTC. This chain joins TRBV9 and TRBJ2-7, with TRBD2 identical over 9 bases. J gave up 4 bases and V 1 base, and 27 bases lay outside the gene matches. CDR1 and CDR2 from the germline V gene are SGDLS and YYNGEE. CDR3 size: 22 residues.

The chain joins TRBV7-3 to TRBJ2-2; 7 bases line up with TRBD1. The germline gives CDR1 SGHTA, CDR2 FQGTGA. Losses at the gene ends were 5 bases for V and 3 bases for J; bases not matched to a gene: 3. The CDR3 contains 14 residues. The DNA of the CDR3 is TGTGCCAGCAGCCGGGACAGCTACACCGGGGAGCTGTTTTTT. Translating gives CASSRDSYTGELFF. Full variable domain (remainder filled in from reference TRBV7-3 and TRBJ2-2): GAGVSQTPSNKVTEKGKYVELRCDPISGHTALYWYRQSLGQGPEFLIYFQGTGAADDSGLPNDRFFAVRPEGSVSTLKIQRTERGDSAVYLCASSRDSYTGELFFGEGSRLTVL.

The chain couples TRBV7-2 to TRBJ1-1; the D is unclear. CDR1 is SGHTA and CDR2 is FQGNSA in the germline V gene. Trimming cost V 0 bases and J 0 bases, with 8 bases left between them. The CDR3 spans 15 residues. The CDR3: CASSLAHGMNTEAFF. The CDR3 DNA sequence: TGTGCCAGCAGCTTAGCCCACGGGATGAACACTGAAGCTTTCTTT.

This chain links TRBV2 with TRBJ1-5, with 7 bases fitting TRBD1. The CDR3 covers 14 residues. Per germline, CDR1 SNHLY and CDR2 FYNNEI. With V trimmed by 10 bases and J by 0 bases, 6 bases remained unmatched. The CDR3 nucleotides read TGTGCCACCGGGGACAGATATAGCAATCAGCCCCAGCATTTT. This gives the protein CATGDRYSNQPQHF.

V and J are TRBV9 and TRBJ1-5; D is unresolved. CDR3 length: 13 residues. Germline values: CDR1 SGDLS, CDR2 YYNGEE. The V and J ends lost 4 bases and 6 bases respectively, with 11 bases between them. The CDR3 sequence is CASSPDPSQPQHF. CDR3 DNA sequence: TGTGCCAGCAGCCCCGACCCTAGTCAGCCCCAGCATTTT.

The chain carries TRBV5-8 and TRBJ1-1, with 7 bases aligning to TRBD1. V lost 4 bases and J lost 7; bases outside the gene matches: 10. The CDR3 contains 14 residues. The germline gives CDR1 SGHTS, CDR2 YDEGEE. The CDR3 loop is CASSRYRGIIEAFF. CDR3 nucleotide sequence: TGTGCCAGCAGCCGGTACAGGGGAATAATTGAAGCTTTCTTT.

Here the CDR3 DNA reads TGTGCCAGCAGTTTGGGCAAGGAGGTCACCATATATTTT. Protein product: CASSLGKEVTIYF. The V call is TRBV28, the J call TRBJ1-3; D ambiguous. This CDR3 region has 13 residues. V lost 3 bases, J lost 9 bases, and 12 bases lay in between. Germline values: CDR1 MDHEN, CDR2 SYDVKM.